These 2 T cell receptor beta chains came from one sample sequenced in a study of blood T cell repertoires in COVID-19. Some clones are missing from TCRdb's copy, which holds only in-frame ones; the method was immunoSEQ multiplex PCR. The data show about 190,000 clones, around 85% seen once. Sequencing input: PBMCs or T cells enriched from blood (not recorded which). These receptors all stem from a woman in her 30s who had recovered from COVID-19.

The CDR3 bases are TGTGCCAGCAGCTTAAGTAGCGACAGGCCTTCTGGCTACACCTTC. Residues: CASSLSSDRPSGYTF. V usage is TRBV7-2 and J usage is TRBJ1-2; tentatively, D is TRBD1 (6 bases). Per the germline V gene, CDR1 is SGHTA and CDR2 is FQGNSA. This CDR3 region has 15 residues. V dropped 2 bases and J dropped 7 bases, with 17 bases sitting between them.

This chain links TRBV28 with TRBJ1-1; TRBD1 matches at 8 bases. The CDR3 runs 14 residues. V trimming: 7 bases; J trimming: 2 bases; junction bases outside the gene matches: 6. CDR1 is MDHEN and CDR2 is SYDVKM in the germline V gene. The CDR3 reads CASTITGGNTEAFF. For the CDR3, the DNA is TGTGCCAGCACTATAACAGGGGGTAACACTGAAGCTTTCTTT.